The 32 T cell receptor beta chains presented below share a single source sample, sequenced in a study of human T cells and chemical hapten exposure. In TCRdb, the RACE reads were re-called with MiXCR into one record per CDR3 protein. The sample records 80,000 to 100,000 distinct CDR3 sequences, 25% to 35% being singletons. Stated time point: patch test 3, about 24 weeks after DPC sensitization. Sample treatment: therapeutic diphenylcyclopropenone sensitization with weekly scalp DPC. The sample in question was whole blood, obtained in connection with sensitization to the hapten diphenylcyclopropenone (DPC). Receptors originate from a man aged 35 to 55 with alopecia areata. Some clones in this sample may be carry-over from other donors' samples.

The J gene is TRBJ1-6, the V gene TRBV12-3 or TRBV12-4, with 8 bases aligning to TRBD1. The CDR3 is 16 amino acids. Trimming took 4 bases from V and 2 from J; bases not matched to a gene: 4. CDR3 amino acids: CASSSTGVTYNSPLHF. As DNA, the CDR3 is TGTGCCAGCAGTTCGACAGGGGTGACCTATAATTCACCCCTCCACTTT.

The chain uses TRBV6-6 and TRBJ1-1; D remains ambiguous. Germline CDR1 and CDR2: MNHNY and SVGAGI (reference sequence). Trimming shortened V by 10 bases and J by 5 bases, and 14 bases separated the two germline ends. The CDR3 has 12 amino acids. The CDR3 DNA reads TGTGCCACCATTGGTGGGTGGACTGAAGCTTTCTTT. Translated: CATIGGWTEAFF.

Only a few counts were recorded for this clonotype. The V and J genes are TRBV20-1 and TRBJ2-4; D may be TRBD1 (5 bases). Germline CDR1 reads DFQATT; CDR2 reads SNEGSKA (reference sequence). The CDR3 consists of 10 residues. The V gene lost 6 bases and the J gene lost 8 bases, with 8 bases spanning the gap. The DNA for the CDR3 is TGCAGTGCGATAGGGGACATTCAGTACTTC. Amino acid sequence: CSAIGDIQYF.

This clonotype has more than one count but fewer than ten. The rearrangement uses TRBV2 and TRBJ1-1; D perhaps matches TRBD1 (5 bases). V was trimmed by 4 bases and J by 1 base, leaving 10 bases between them. CDR1 and CDR2 from the germline V gene are SNHLY and FYNNEI. This CDR3 is built from 14 residues. This CDR3 is CASSAWGRNTEAFF. CDR3 nucleotide sequence: TGTGCCAGCAGTGCGTGGGGGAGGAACACTGAAGCTTTCTTT.

The chain is built from TRBV6-5 and TRBJ2-2; the match to TRBD1 covers 8 bases. Germline loops: CDR1 MNHEY, CDR2 SVGAGI. J was trimmed by 3 bases and V by 10 bases; bases with no gene match: 7. The CDR3 has 14 residues. The CDR3 protein is CATRTGLDTGELFF. The CDR3 DNA is TGTGCCACCCGGACAGGGCTCGACACCGGGGAGCTGTTTTTT.

V gene TRBV20-1 combines with J gene TRBJ1-5; 9 bases agree with TRBD1. The CDR3 is made up of 16 amino acids. CDR1 DFQATT and CDR2 SNEGSKA come from the germline V gene (reference sequence). The trim removed 0 bases at V and 6 bases at J, leaving 9 bases unmatched. Here the CDR3 DNA reads TGCAGTGCTAGAGATTTGGGACAGGGTGGTTGTCAGCCCCAGCATTTT. Protein product: CSARDLGQGGCQPQHF.

This clonotype has only one observation. The V gene is TRBV20-1, the J gene TRBJ2-2, with TRBD2 as a possible D gene (5 bases). Germline V gene sequence: CDR1 DFQATT, CDR2 SNEGSKA (reference sequence). This CDR3 has 16 residues. Trimming shortened V by 1 base and J by 1 base, and 13 bases separated the two germline ends. CDR3 protein: CSARAIDGKNTGELFF. CDR3 DNA: TGCAGTGCTAGAGCTATTGACGGGAAGAACACCGGGGAGCTGTTTTTT.

The table lists this clonotype with a few counts. V and J are TRBV7-3 and TRBJ2-3; tentatively, D is TRBD1 (6 bases). The V gene's germline CDR1 is SGHTA and CDR2 FQGTGA. Trimming removed 2 bases from V and 2 bases from J, with 8 bases in between. The CDR3 extends over 14 amino acids. CDR3 region: CASSLAGVTDTQYF. In nucleotides, the CDR3 is TGTGCCAGCAGCTTAGCAGGGGTCACAGATACGCAGTATTTT.

The V gene is TRBV20-1, the J gene TRBJ2-7; 8 nucleotides align to TRBD1. V trimming: 0 bases; J trimming: 2 bases; junction bases outside the gene matches: 3. Germline CDR1 reads DFQATT; CDR2 reads SNEGSKA (reference sequence). The CDR3 sequence is 14 residues long. The CDR3 DNA reads as TGCAGTGCTAGAGAGGAGGGACAGGCCTACGAGCAGTACTTC. As protein: CSAREEGQAYEQYF.

This clonotype was seen more than once but under ten times. This CDR3 is CSAYSGTGENSPLHF. As DNA, the CDR3 is TGCAGTGCCTACTCCGGGACAGGTGAAAATTCACCCCTCCACTTT. The V and J genes are TRBV20-1 and TRBJ1-6; TRBD1 matches 8 bases. The V and J ends lost 6 bases and 7 bases, in that order; junction bases with no gene match: 11. From germline, CDR1 is DFQATT and CDR2 SNEGSKA (reference sequence). This CDR3 has 15 amino acids.

The chain recombines TRBV7-6 with TRBJ2-5, with D perhaps given as TRBD1 or TRBD2 (5 bases each). The CDR3 runs to 18 residues. Trimming removed 0 bases from V and 2 bases from J, with 19 bases in between. Per the germline V gene, CDR1 is SGHVS and CDR2 is FNYEAQ. The CDR3 spells CASSLAGVEGRGQETQYF. The CDR3 region has the DNA TGTGCCAGCAGCTTAGCGGGGGTCGAGGGAAGGGGACAAGAGACCCAGTACTTC.

This clonotype turned up a few times. The V call is TRBV9, the J call TRBJ2-5; no definite D call. CDR3 length: 15 amino acids. Germline V gene data show CDR1 as SGDLS and CDR2 as YYNGEE. V shed 0 bases and J shed 5 bases, with 14 bases lying between them. The CDR3 region is CASSVGSSPGETQYF. The CDR3, as DNA: TGTGCCAGCAGCGTAGGTAGCTCCCCTGGGGAGACCCAGTACTTC. The full variable domain, with the rest looked up from reference TRBV9 and TRBJ2-5, is DSGVTQTPKHLITATGQRVTLRCSPRSGDLSVYWYQQSLDQGLQFLIQYYNGEERAKGNILERFSAQQFPDLHSELNLSSLELGDSALYFCASSVGSSPGETQYFGPGTRLLVL.

This clonotype was observed a few times. The rearrangement joins TRBV5-1 to TRBJ1-1; 9 bases agree with TRBD1. CDR1 is SGHRS, CDR2 YFSETQ, per germline. The CDR3 is 14 amino acids. Trimming cost V 6 bases and J 7 bases; bases outside gene matches: 10. CDR3 coding DNA: TGCGCCAGCAACGATGGACAGGGGCAGGGTGAAGCTTTCTTT. It is translated as CASNDGQGQGEAFF.

The chain has TRBV24-1 and TRBJ2-1, with TRBD2 identical over 8 bases. This CDR3 comprises 16 residues. The germline V gene encodes CDR1 KGHDR and CDR2 SFDVKD. The V segment lost 3 bases and the J segment 6 bases; nucleotides outside the gene matches: 9. The CDR3 nucleotides are TGTGCCACCAGTGATCCGCTAAGCGGGAGCTTCAATGAGCAGTTCTTC. Its protein is CATSDPLSGSFNEQFF.

The chain is built from TRBV7-8 and TRBJ2-1; no clear D. Per the germline V gene, CDR1 is SGHVS and CDR2 is FQNEAQ. This CDR3 contains 15 residues. Trimming shortened V by 3 bases and J by 0 bases, and 9 bases separated the two germline ends. In DNA form, the CDR3 reads TGTGCCAGCAGCTTGTTATCTGGCTCCTACAATGAGCAGTTCTTC. This encodes CASSLLSGSYNEQFF.

The V call is TRBV6-2 or TRBV6-3, the J call TRBJ2-3; 8 nucleotides line up with TRBD2. CDR3 length: 17 residues. The V gene end was trimmed by 4 bases and the J gene end by 3 bases; junction bases not matched to a gene: 12. Germline CDR1 is MNHEY and CDR2 is SVGEGT. CDR3 amino acids: CASSFPGLAVTTDTQYF. The CDR3 DNA reads as TGTGCCAGCAGTTTCCCAGGACTAGCCGTAACTACAGATACGCAGTATTTT.

In its sample, this clonotype was seen a few times. The chain employs TRBV5-1 and TRBJ2-6, with D hard to call. CDR3 length: 15 residues. The V end was cut by 4 bases, the J end by 0 bases, with 8 bases between. Germline V gene lookup returns CDR1 SGHRS and CDR2 YFSETQ. The CDR3: CASSPESSGANVLTF. CDR3 nucleotide sequence: TGCGCCAGCAGCCCCGAGAGCTCTGGGGCCAACGTCCTGACTTTC.

The chain uses TRBV6-2 or TRBV6-3 and TRBJ2-1; D ambiguous. This CDR3 region has 15 residues. Trimming removed 2 bases from V and 0 bases from J, with 8 bases in between. CDR1 and CDR2 from the germline V gene are MNHEY and SVGEGT. The CDR3 sequence is CASSYKPSSYNEQFF. The CDR3 coding sequence is TGTGCCAGCAGTTACAAACCCAGCTCCTACAATGAGCAGTTCTTC.

This chain joins TRBV4-3 and TRBJ2-1; D remains ambiguous. V lost 0 bases to trimming and J lost 6 bases, with 9 bases between them. The CDR3 sequence is 14 residues long. Germline V CDR1 and CDR2: LGHNA, YSLEER. This chain's CDR3 is CASSQERTGNEQFF. Written as DNA, the CDR3 is TGCGCCAGCAGCCAAGAAAGGACCGGCAATGAGCAGTTCTTC.

V gene TRBV9 combines with J gene TRBJ2-7, with D perhaps matching TRBD2 (6 bases). V was trimmed by 5 bases and J by 2 bases, leaving 14 bases between them. CDR3 size: 14 residues. CDR1 SGDLS and CDR2 YYNGEE come from the germline V gene. CDR3 in amino acids: CASSGSGEAYEQYF. The CDR3 DNA reads as TGTGCCAGCAGTGGCTCCGGGGAGGCCTACGAGCAGTACTTC.

The V gene is TRBV7-6, the J gene TRBJ2-3; no firm D call. The V end was cut by 5 bases, the J end by 5 bases, with 14 bases between. There are 14 residues in the CDR3. CDR1 is SGHVS, CDR2 FNYEAQ, per germline. The DNA of the CDR3 is TGTGCCAGCAGCAGTCGACTCGGCGTAGATACGCAGTATTTT. Translating it yields CASSSRLGVDTQYF.

This clonotype showed up just once. V usage is TRBV28 and J usage is TRBJ2-7; possibly TRBD1 or TRBD2 for D (7 bases each). The ends were cut back, 8 bases at V and 6 bases at J, with 11 bases in the middle. CDR3 length: 11 amino acids. Germline CDR1 is MDHEN and CDR2 is SYDVKM. The CDR3 nucleotides are TGTGCCAGCGCAGGGGGGGTCGAGCAGTACTTC. This sequence encodes CASAGGVEQYF. The complete variable domain, with remaining parts taken from reference TRBV28 and TRBJ2-7, reads DVKVTQSSRYLVKRTGEKVFLECVQDMDHENMFWYRQDPGLGLRLIYFSYDVKMKEKGDIPEGYSVSREKKERFSLILESASTNQTSMYLCASAGGVEQYFGPGTRLTVT.

The rearrangement links TRBV20-1 to TRBJ1-3; 11 nucleotides align to TRBD1. This CDR3 has 15 amino acids. Germline values: CDR1 DFQATT, CDR2 SNEGSKA (reference sequence). The junction had 4 bases not matched to a gene; V was cut back by 6 bases and J by 0 bases. The CDR3 loop reads CSAGTGGSSGNTIYF. CDR3 DNA: TGCAGTGCAGGGACAGGGGGGAGCTCTGGAAACACCATATATTTT.

This chain links TRBV2 with TRBJ2-5; weak D call: TRBD2 (5 bases). Trimming took 3 bases from V and 6 from J, leaving 14 bases between them. CDR3 size: 14 residues. Germline CDR1 SNHLY, CDR2 FYNNEI. CDR3: CASSEERTKKTQYF. CDR3 nucleotides: TGTGCCAGCAGTGAGGAGCGGACGAAGAAGACCCAGTACTTC.

The chain links TRBV9 to TRBJ1-1, with 9 bases that match TRBD1. Germline CDR1 SGDLS, CDR2 YYNGEE. J gave up 2 bases and V 4 bases, and 6 bases lay outside the gene matches. This CDR3 comprises 15 residues. The CDR3 reads CASSFRTGDNTEAFF. CDR3 DNA sequence: TGTGCCAGCAGCTTCAGGACAGGGGATAACACTGAAGCTTTCTTT.

Ten or more counts support this clonotype. J is TRBJ2-7 and V is TRBV7-2; tentative D call: TRBD2 (5 bases). Germline V lookup: CDR1 SGHTA, CDR2 FQGNSA. This CDR3 is 16 amino acids long. V lost 5 bases and J lost 3, with 20 bases in between. The CDR3: CASSLTSGGSGYEQYF. The CDR3 coding sequence is TGTGCCAGCAGCCTCACTAGTGGAGGTTCGGGCTACGAGCAGTACTTC. The full variable domain, rest sourced from reference TRBV7-2 and TRBJ2-7, is GAGVSQSPSNKVTEKGKDVELRCDPISGHTALYWYRQSLGQGLEFLIYFQGNSAPDKSGLPSDRFSAERTGGSVSTLTIQRTQQEDSAVYLCASSLTSGGSGYEQYFGPGTRLTVT.

This clonotype was detected only a few times. The rearrangement uses TRBV28 and TRBJ2-1; D unresolved. CDR3 length: 14 amino acids. Between the trimmed V and J ends, which lost 5 bases and 2 bases, there was a span of 10 bases. Germline assignment: CDR1 MDHEN and CDR2 SYDVKM. DNA of the CDR3: TGTGCCAGCAGTCGACGGTCTACCTACAATGAGCAGTTCTTC. Protein sequence: CASSRRSTYNEQFF.

V gene TRBV28 combines with J gene TRBJ2-4; 7 bases map to TRBD1. Germline CDR1 MDHEN, CDR2 SYDVKM. This CDR3 region has 16 residues. V trimming: 2 bases; J trimming: 8 bases; junction bases outside the gene matches: 12. The DNA for the CDR3 is TGTGCCAGCAGTTTACCCCTAGGACAGGCGGTCCACATTCAGTACTTC. This encodes CASSLPLGQAVHIQYF.

This chain links TRBV29-1 with TRBJ1-2, with TRBD1 as a possible D gene (5 bases). Trimming removed 7 bases from V and 3 bases from J, with 18 bases in between. This CDR3 is 14 amino acids long. The germline V gene has CDR1 SQVTM and CDR2 ANQGSEA. CDR3 amino acids: CSALGGGGDYGYTF. CDR3 bases: TGCAGCGCCCTAGGCGGGGGGGGGGACTATGGCTACACCTTC.

This clonotype has more than one count but fewer than ten. The chain uses TRBV20-1 and TRBJ1-1; D call uncertain. CDR3 length: 12 amino acids. V lost 5 bases and J 1 base, leaving 8 bases between the germline ends. Germline values: CDR1 DFQATT, CDR2 SNEGSKA (reference sequence). CDR3 coding DNA: TGCAGTGCTCAGACCTGGAACACTGAAGCTTTCTTT. Translated, it gives CSAQTWNTEAFF.

This clonotype was picked up a small number of times. The V and J genes are TRBV29-1 and TRBJ1-1, with D uncertain. The CDR3 covers 14 residues. Germline CDR1 SQVTM, CDR2 ANQGSEA. The ends were cut back, 3 bases at V and 0 bases at J, with 11 bases in the middle. The CDR3 nucleotides read TGCAGCGTTGAGGGAGTCAGATTGAACACTGAAGCTTTCTTT. Residues: CSVEGVRLNTEAFF.

The genes are TRBV7-9 and TRBJ1-3; no clear D gene. The ends were cut back, 3 bases at V and 4 bases at J, with 10 bases in the middle. This CDR3 region has 14 residues. Germline V gene lookup returns CDR1 SEHNR and CDR2 FQNEAQ (reference sequence). The DNA of the CDR3 is TGTGCCAGCAGCTTGGGCCTCGTAGGAAACACCATATATTTT. As protein: CASSLGLVGNTIYF.